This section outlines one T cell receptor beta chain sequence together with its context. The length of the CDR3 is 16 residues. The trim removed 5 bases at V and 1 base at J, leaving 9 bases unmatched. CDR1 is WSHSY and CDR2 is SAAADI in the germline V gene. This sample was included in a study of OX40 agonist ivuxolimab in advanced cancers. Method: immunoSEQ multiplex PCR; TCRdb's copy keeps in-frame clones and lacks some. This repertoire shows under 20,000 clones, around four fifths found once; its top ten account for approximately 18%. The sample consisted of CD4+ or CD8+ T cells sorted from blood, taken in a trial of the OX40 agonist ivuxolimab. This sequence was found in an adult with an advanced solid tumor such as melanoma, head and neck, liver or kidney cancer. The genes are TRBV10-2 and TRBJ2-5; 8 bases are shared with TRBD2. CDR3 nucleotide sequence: TGCGCCAGCAGTCCTTTAGCGGGGAGCCTCCAAGAGACCCAGTACTTC. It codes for CASSPLAGSLQETQYF.